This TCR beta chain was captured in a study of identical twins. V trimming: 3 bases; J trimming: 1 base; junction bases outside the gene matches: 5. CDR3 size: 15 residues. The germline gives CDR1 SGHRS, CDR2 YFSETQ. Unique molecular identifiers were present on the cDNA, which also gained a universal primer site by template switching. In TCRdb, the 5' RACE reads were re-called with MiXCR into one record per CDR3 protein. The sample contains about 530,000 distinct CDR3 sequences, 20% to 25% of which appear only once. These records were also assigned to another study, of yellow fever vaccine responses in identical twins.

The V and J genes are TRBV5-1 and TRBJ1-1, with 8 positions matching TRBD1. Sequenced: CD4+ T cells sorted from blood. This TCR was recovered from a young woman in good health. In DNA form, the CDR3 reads TGCGCCAGCAGCTCGGGACAGGAAGCGAACACTGAAGCTTTCTTT. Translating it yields CASSSGQEANTEAFF.